This TCR beta chain was found in a study of human T cells and chemical hapten exposure. General observations from the study: Versus controls, expanded TCRs had significantly more large CDR3 similarity clusters.

For the library, individual cDNA molecules each received unique molecular identifiers. Each CDR3 protein is one row after TCRdb ran MiXCR on the RACE reads. The data hold 150,000 to 200,000 distinct CDR3 sequences, with around a quarter observed a single time. Germline loops: CDR1 SGHTA, CDR2 FQGNSA. Between the trimmed V and J ends, which lost 11 bases and 7 bases, there was a span of 14 bases. The CDR3 contains 11 residues. The time point: patch test 3, about 24 weeks after DPC sensitization. Treatment meaning: therapeutic diphenylcyclopropenone sensitization with weekly scalp DPC. This clonotype was seen more than once but under ten times. The antigen is undetermined.

The rearrangement uses TRBV7-2 and TRBJ2-5, with a possible D match to TRBD1 (5 bases). The origin of this receptor is a woman in her late teens or twenties with alopecia areata. Some clones in this sample may be carry-over from other donors' samples. The starting material was whole blood, obtained in connection with sensitization to the hapten diphenylcyclopropenone (DPC). CDR3 sequence reads: CAGMDQGTQYF. The CDR3 bases are TGTGCCGGGATGGATCAGGGGACCCAGTACTTC.